This TCR beta chain was sequenced in a study of a mutant IDH1 vaccine in newly diagnosed glioma. Study-wide context: The study started vaccination 4-6 weeks after radiotherapy alone, or with temozolomide cycles. Earlier care involved radiotherapy, temozolomide, or both, and the majority received both.

Germline V gene data show CDR1 as MNHEY and CDR2 as SMNVEV (reference sequence). The CDR3 length is 14 residues. V was shortened by 3 bases and J by 3 bases, with 9 bases between the two germline ends. Regarding time point: week 5, during vaccination. Vaccine doses each comprised 300 ug of mutant IDH1 20-mer peptide, with topical imiquimod. To note about this clone: The antigen is not known.

Sequenced by immunoSEQ multiplex PCR; TCRdb stores in-frame clones only, minus some. This repertoire shows around 56,000 clones, around 82% found once; its top ten account for about 3.1%. The receptor was derived from a woman in her late teens or twenties with glioma. Some clones in this sample may be carry-over from other donors' samples. The sample here was PBMCs, taken from a glioma patient whose treatment included an IDH1 peptide vaccine. The V call is TRBV27, the J call TRBJ1-5; no clear D gene. CDR3: CASSFRGDNQPQHF. Here the CDR3 DNA reads TGTGCCAGCAGTTTTCGCGGAGACAATCAGCCCCAGCATTTT.